Below, 4 T cell receptor beta chains from the same sample are listed, as sequenced in a study of cytomegalovirus exposure and HLA in healthy donors. This PCR relied on a set of 60 Vbeta primers and 13 Jbeta primers. Sequencing was performed with immunoSEQ multiplex PCR; in TCRdb, only in-frame clones are kept and a portion is missing. The profile shows some 150,000 clones, 70% to 90% of them singletons. The sample taken for sequencing was PBMCs. Every receptor here comes from a woman in her 40s in good health and CMV-seropositive.

In the case of this clone: The junction differs from germline at one of its ends, possibly a read error. The chain has TRBV10-3 and TRBJ1-5; TRBD1 is a possible D gene (6 bases). Germline-derived CDR1 and CDR2 are ENHRY and SYGVKD. This CDR3 region has 14 residues. DNA for the CDR3: TGTGCCACCAGTGACCAGGGGCAGGGTCAGCCCCAGCATTTT. This encodes CATSDQGQGQPQHF.

The CDR3: CASSYGQDTQYF. In nucleotides, the CDR3 is TGCGCCAGCAGCTACGGACAAGATACGCAGTATTTT. V is TRBV5-1 and J is TRBJ2-3, with D perhaps matching TRBD1 (5 bases). This CDR3 has 12 amino acids. The germline V and J ends were trimmed by 3 bases and 5 bases, with 7 bases remaining between them. Germline V gives CDR1 SGHRS, CDR2 YFSETQ.

The chain carries TRBV10-1 and TRBJ2-7; 9 bases fit TRBD1. The junction had 16 bases not matched to a gene; V was cut back by 7 bases and J by 6 bases. The CDR3 spans 16 residues. Per germline, CDR1 WNHNN and CDR2 SYGVQD (reference sequence). The CDR3 loop reads CASIQKDRDREGEQYF. In DNA form, the CDR3 reads TGCGCCAGCATCCAAAAGGACCGGGACAGGGAAGGCGAGCAGTACTTC.

The chain has TRBV5-1 and TRBJ2-5; tentatively, D is TRBD1 (6 bases). This CDR3 is 18 amino acids long. Trimming shortened V by 0 bases and J by 1 base, and 19 bases separated the two germline ends. Germline V gene lookup returns CDR1 SGHRS and CDR2 YFSETQ. CDR3 in amino acids: CASSLDQDRQGTQETQYF. DNA for the CDR3: TGCGCCAGCAGCTTGGACCAGGACAGACAAGGGACCCAAGAGACCCAGTACTTC.